These T cell receptor beta chains were read from a single sample in a study of response to subunit inactivated influenza vaccine. TCRdb fed the RT-PCR reads into MiXCR, producing one record per CDR3 protein. The table has approximately 200,000 distinct CDR3 sequences, under 15% seen once. The source was CD8+ T cells sorted from PBMCs, collected roughly 5 days after vaccination. The receptors here all came from a man aged 50 to 59 who received an inactivated influenza vaccine. Both conserved end residues are part of each CDR3. Each record gives: J gene, D gene, V gene, clone size, CDR3 DNA, CDR3 protein. A D gene is named only where the DNA matches it firmly. Only part of the rows carry a size: once, few, many, or a class if the clone is expanded.

J gene: TRBJ2-7
D gene: NA
V gene: TRBV5-5
clone size: many
CDR3 DNA: TGTGCCAGCAGCTTGTGGAACGGGGACTACGAGCAGTACTTC
CDR3 protein: CASSLWNGDYEQYF

J gene: TRBJ2-7
D gene: NA
V gene: TRBV19
clone size: NA
CDR3 DNA: TGTGCCAGTAGTATAGTTGGCAGCTCCTACGAGCAGTACTTC
CDR3 protein: CASSIVGSSYEQYF

J gene: TRBJ1-6
D gene: NA
V gene: TRBV7-9
clone size: many
CDR3 DNA: TGTGCCAGCAGCGGGACGGCCTATAATTCACCCCTCCACTTT
CDR3 protein: CASSGTAYNSPLHF

J gene: TRBJ1-2
D gene: NA
V gene: TRBV12-3/TRBV12-4
clone size: NA
CDR3 DNA: TGTGCCAGCAGTATGACAGAACTGGTCGGCTACACCTTC
CDR3 protein: CASSMTELVGYTF

J gene: TRBJ2-7
D gene: NA
V gene: TRBV5-5
clone size: few
CDR3 DNA: TGTGCCAGCAGCGGTAACAGGGTAAACTCCGAGCAGTACTTC
CDR3 protein: CASSGNRVNSEQYF

J gene: TRBJ1-2
D gene: NA
V gene: TRBV28
clone size: NA
CDR3 DNA: TGTGCCAGCAGTTTAGGGGAGCAATATGGCTACACCTTC
CDR3 protein: CASSLGEQYGYTF

J gene: TRBJ2-7
D gene: NA
V gene: TRBV5-1
clone size: few
CDR3 DNA: TGCGCCAGCAGCTTGGATGACTCGTGGGTCTACGAGCAGTACTTC
CDR3 protein: CASSLDDSWVYEQYF

J gene: TRBJ1-1
D gene: TRBD1
V gene: TRBV28
clone size: few
CDR3 DNA: TGTGCCAGCAGTTTCCTCGGGACAGGGGCCAACACTGAAGCTTTCTTT
CDR3 protein: CASSFLGTGANTEAFF

J gene: TRBJ2-7
D gene: NA
V gene: TRBV15
clone size: NA
CDR3 DNA: TGTGCCACCAGCACGGAAGGGATTAACTACGAGCAGTACTTC
CDR3 protein: CATSTEGINYEQYF

J gene: TRBJ2-7
D gene: NA
V gene: TRBV20-1
clone size: NA
CDR3 DNA: TGCAGTGCTAGAGATCGGGGGGCCACACTCTACGAGCAGTACTTC
CDR3 protein: CSARDRGATLYEQYF

J gene: TRBJ2-1
D gene: TRBD1
V gene: TRBV20-1
clone size: few
CDR3 DNA: TGCAGTGCTAGACCGCACAGGGGATGGTCCTACAATGAGCAGTTCTTC
CDR3 protein: CSARPHRGWSYNEQFF

J gene: TRBJ2-1
D gene: NA
V gene: TRBV12-3/TRBV12-4
clone size: NA
CDR3 DNA: TGTGCCAGCAGATCCCAGGGGACTGCTAATGAGCAGTTCTTC
CDR3 protein: CASRSQGTANEQFF

J gene: TRBJ2-2
D gene: TRBD1
V gene: TRBV30
clone size: few
CDR3 DNA: TGTGCCTGGAGTGTAGAGGGGGCGGCGAACACCGGGGAGCTGTTTTTT
CDR3 protein: CAWSVEGAANTGELFF

J gene: TRBJ2-7
D gene: NA
V gene: TRBV27
clone size: NA
CDR3 DNA: TGTGCCAGCAGTTCCTCTCGCAAACTCTACGAGCAGTACTTC
CDR3 protein: CASSSSRKLYEQYF

J gene: TRBJ2-3
D gene: NA
V gene: TRBV12-3/TRBV12-4
clone size: once
CDR3 DNA: TGTGCCAGCAGTTGGGGATCAGATACGCAGTATTTT
CDR3 protein: CASSWGSDTQYF

J gene: TRBJ2-4
D gene: TRBD1
V gene: TRBV7-2
clone size: NA
CDR3 DNA: TGTGCCAGCAGCAGGGGGCACGCCAAAAACATTCAGTACTTC
CDR3 protein: CASSRGHAKNIQYF

J gene: TRBJ2-7
D gene: TRBD1
V gene: TRBV7-8
clone size: NA
CDR3 DNA: TGTGCCAGCAGCATCCAGGGGGCGCAAGGCTACGAGCAGTACTTC
CDR3 protein: CASSIQGAQGYEQYF

J gene: TRBJ2-3
D gene: TRBD2
V gene: TRBV7-9
clone size: few
CDR3 DNA: TGTGCCAGCAGCTACGGAGGACTAGCGGGGGAGGATACGCAGTATTTT
CDR3 protein: CASSYGGLAGEDTQYF

J gene: TRBJ2-3
D gene: TRBD2
V gene: TRBV2
clone size: many
CDR3 DNA: TGTGCCAGCAGTGGGGGACTAGGTGTAGATACGCAGTATTTT
CDR3 protein: CASSGGLGVDTQYF

J gene: TRBJ2-7
D gene: NA
V gene: TRBV6-5
clone size: NA
CDR3 DNA: TGTGCCAGCACCGACAATACCTACGAGCAGTACTTC
CDR3 protein: CASTDNTYEQYF

J gene: TRBJ2-3
D gene: NA
V gene: TRBV9
clone size: few
CDR3 DNA: TGTGCCAGCAGCGGACAGGAAAGCACAGATACGCAGTATTTT
CDR3 protein: CASSGQESTDTQYF

J gene: TRBJ2-7
D gene: NA
V gene: TRBV2
clone size: few
CDR3 DNA: TGTGCCAGTACCGGGGGAAAAACCTACGAGCAGTACTTC
CDR3 protein: CASTGGKTYEQYF

J gene: TRBJ2-1
D gene: NA
V gene: TRBV9
clone size: few
CDR3 DNA: TGTGCCAGCAGCGTAGCAGGGATGAGCTCCTACAATGAGCAGTTCTTC
CDR3 protein: CASSVAGMSSYNEQFF

J gene: TRBJ1-4
D gene: NA
V gene: TRBV20-1
clone size: NA
CDR3 DNA: TGCAGTGCATCGACGTCAACTAATGAAAAACTGTTTTTT
CDR3 protein: CSASTSTNEKLFF

J gene: TRBJ2-7
D gene: NA
V gene: TRBV4-2
clone size: NA
CDR3 DNA: TGTGCCAGCAGCCAACTTCCTTTTTACGAGCAGTACTTC
CDR3 protein: CASSQLPFYEQYF

J gene: TRBJ2-5
D gene: NA
V gene: TRBV28
clone size: NA
CDR3 DNA: TGTGCCAGCAGTTTATTATTTGCTAGCGCGCAGGAGACCCAGTACTTC
CDR3 protein: CASSLLFASAQETQYF

J gene: TRBJ2-7
D gene: NA
V gene: TRBV14
clone size: once
CDR3 DNA: TGTGCCAGCAGCGACAGATTGGACTACGAGCAGTACTTC
CDR3 protein: CASSDRLDYEQYF

J gene: TRBJ2-1
D gene: NA
V gene: TRBV7-9
clone size: NA
CDR3 DNA: TGTGCCAGCAGCACCGGGGCGCATGAGCAGTTCTTC
CDR3 protein: CASSTGAHEQFF

J gene: TRBJ2-7
D gene: NA
V gene: TRBV12-3/TRBV12-4
clone size: NA
CDR3 DNA: TGTGCCAGCAGTCCCTTTGGGTGGTCCTACGAGCAGTACTTC
CDR3 protein: CASSPFGWSYEQYF

J gene: TRBJ2-7
D gene: TRBD2
V gene: TRBV2
clone size: few
CDR3 DNA: TGTGCCAGCAGTGAAAGGAGGGGGTCTAGCGGGAGTAGGTTTTACGAGCAGTACTTC
CDR3 protein: CASSERRGSSGSRFYEQYF

J gene: TRBJ2-7
D gene: TRBD2
V gene: TRBV6-2/TRBV6-3
clone size: many
CDR3 DNA: TGTGCCAGCGAGAAAGCTGAACCGGGACTAGCGGGAGTATACGAGCAGTACTTC
CDR3 protein: CASEKAEPGLAGVYEQYF

J gene: TRBJ2-3
D gene: NA
V gene: TRBV3-1
clone size: NA
CDR3 DNA: TGTGCCAGCAGCCAAGAGTATGGCAGAAATCCAGATACGCAGTATTTT
CDR3 protein: CASSQEYGRNPDTQYF

J gene: TRBJ2-2
D gene: NA
V gene: TRBV15
clone size: NA
CDR3 DNA: TGTGCCACCAGGGTCGGCACCGGGGAGCTGTTTTTT
CDR3 protein: CATRVGTGELFF

J gene: TRBJ2-2
D gene: NA
V gene: TRBV2
clone size: NA
CDR3 DNA: TGTGCCAGCAGTGAAAGTAGGTTGAACACCGGGGAGCTGTTTTTT
CDR3 protein: CASSESRLNTGELFF

J gene: TRBJ2-1
D gene: NA
V gene: TRBV27
clone size: NA
CDR3 DNA: TGTGCCAGCAGCCCCGCCGGCCGGGGGAATGAGCAGTTCTTC
CDR3 protein: CASSPAGRGNEQFF

J gene: TRBJ2-2
D gene: TRBD1
V gene: TRBV6-5
clone size: NA
CDR3 DNA: TGTGCCAGCAGTTGGTTACAGGGGGCGTTCACCGGGGAGCTGTTTTTT
CDR3 protein: CASSWLQGAFTGELFF

J gene: TRBJ1-1
D gene: TRBD1
V gene: TRBV4-2
clone size: many
CDR3 DNA: TGTGCCAGCAGAAGGGGGCCGGGGGAAGGCACTGAAGCTTTCTTT
CDR3 protein: CASRRGPGEGTEAFF

J gene: TRBJ2-1
D gene: NA
V gene: TRBV7-9
clone size: NA
CDR3 DNA: TGTGCCAGCAGCTTCTTGCCGTTCGATGAGCAGTTCTTC
CDR3 protein: CASSFLPFDEQFF

J gene: TRBJ2-5
D gene: TRBD2
V gene: TRBV11-2
clone size: few
CDR3 DNA: TGTGCCAGCAGCTTGGGGACTAGCGGGGGGGCCATGGAGACCCAGTACTTC
CDR3 protein: CASSLGTSGGAMETQYF

J gene: TRBJ2-5
D gene: NA
V gene: TRBV5-1
clone size: few
CDR3 DNA: TGCGCCAGCAGCTTGGAGCAGATAAGAGAGACCCAGTACTTC
CDR3 protein: CASSLEQIRETQYF